Following are 14 T cell receptor beta chains from one sample sequenced in a study of T cells after somatic rescue of genetic block. Using immunoSEQ multiplex PCR, the repertoire was profiled, and TCRdb retains in-frame clones only, with some absent. The sample yields about 12,000 clones, roughly 73% seen once. Material for sequencing was peripheral blood mononuclear cells (PBMCs). These receptors all come from a boy aged 10-17 years.

This CDR3 is CASSLAGGLSYNEQFF. In DNA form, the CDR3 reads TGTGCCAGTAGTTTAGCGGGGGGCCTCTCCTACAATGAGCAGTTCTTC. The chain uses TRBV19 and TRBJ2-1, with 10 bases lining up with TRBD2. The CDR3 is 16 amino acids. The V gene end was trimmed by 5 bases and the J gene end by 0 bases; junction bases not matched to a gene: 4. Germline V gene lookup returns CDR1 LNHDA and CDR2 SQIVND (reference sequence). The full variable domain, rest sourced from reference TRBV19 and TRBJ2-1, is DGGITQSPKYLFRKEGQNVTLSCEQNLNHDAMYWYRQDPGQGLRLIYYSQIVNDFQKGDIAEGYSVSREKKESFPLTVTSAQKNPTAFYLCASSLAGGLSYNEQFFGPGTRLTVL.

The J gene is TRBJ2-1, the V gene TRBV7-2; TRBD2 aligns across 10 bases. Germline assignment: CDR1 SGHTA and CDR2 FQGNSA. The CDR3 spans 15 residues. The ends lost 5 bases at V and 7 bases at J; junction bases unmatched: 8. The CDR3 protein is CASSTGLATKNEQFF. The CDR3 bases are TGTGCCAGCAGCACGGGACTAGCGACCAAGAATGAGCAGTTCTTC. Filled out from reference TRBV7-2 and TRBJ2-1, the complete variable domain reads GAGVSQSPSNKVTEKGKDVELRCDPISGHTALYWYRQSLGQGLEFLIYFQGNSAPDKSGLPSDRFSAERTGGSVSTLTIQRTQQEDSAVYLCASSTGLATKNEQFFGPGTRLTVL.

The chain has TRBV19 and TRBJ1-6, with D unclear. In germline, CDR1 is LNHDA, CDR2 SQIVND (reference sequence). The CDR3 consists of 15 residues. Deletions cut 3 bases from V and 7 bases from J, with 13 bases between. The CDR3 reads CASSINSQGNSPLHF. The CDR3 bases are TGTGCCAGTAGTATTAACAGTCAAGGGAATTCACCCCTCCACTTT. Combining the CDR3 with reference TRBV19 and TRBJ1-6 gives the whole variable domain DGGITQSPKYLFRKEGQNVTLSCEQNLNHDAMYWYRQDPGQGLRLIYYSQIVNDFQKGDIAEGYSVSREKKESFPLTVTSAQKNPTAFYLCASSINSQGNSPLHFGNGTRLTVT.

The chain links TRBV18 to TRBJ1-1; 7 bases line up with TRBD1. The V gene's germline CDR1 is KGHSH and CDR2 LQKENI. There are 15 residues in the CDR3. V lost 3 bases to trimming and J lost 1 base; unmatched junction nucleotides: 5. The CDR3 reads CASSPGAGGNTEAFF. CDR3 nucleotide sequence: TGTGCCAGCTCACCCGGGGCAGGGGGGAACACTGAAGCTTTCTTT.

The chain combines TRBV4-1 with TRBJ1-2; D is perhaps TRBD1 (5 bases). V was shortened by 0 bases and J by 0 bases, with 20 bases between the two germline ends. Germline values: CDR1 MGHRA, CDR2 YSYEKL. This CDR3 spans 19 amino acids. CDR3 sequence reads: CASSQDQPTQGQANYGYTF. The CDR3 DNA reads as TGCGCCAGCAGCCAAGATCAACCCACCCAGGGCCAAGCTAACTATGGCTACACCTTC.

This clone has only a few counts. CDR3 nucleotides: TGTGCCAGCAGTCACAGACAGGGCCCGAACACTGAAGCTTTCTTT. Translating gives CASSHRQGPNTEAFF. The chain couples TRBV28 to TRBJ1-1; TRBD1 matches 7 bases. Germline V gene sequence: CDR1 MDHEN, CDR2 SYDVKM. J gave up 1 base and V 5 bases, and 7 bases lay outside the gene matches. This CDR3 region has 15 residues.

This chain joins TRBV18 and TRBJ2-3; 7 bases agree with TRBD1. Trimming removed 4 bases from V and 3 bases from J; junction bases left unmatched: 7. Germline values: CDR1 KGHSH, CDR2 LQKENI. This CDR3 is built from 15 residues. The CDR3 DNA sequence: TGTGCCAGCTCACAAGACAGGGCGAGGACAGATACGCAGTATTTT. Translated, it gives CASSQDRARTDTQYF.

This chain links TRBV5-4 with TRBJ2-5, with TRBD1 matching over 7 bases. Germline CDR1 is SGHNT and CDR2 is YYREEE (reference sequence). Trimming cost V 1 base and J 1 base; bases outside gene matches: 4. This CDR3 has 15 amino acids. The CDR3 reads CASSLLQGSQETQYF. In nucleotides, the CDR3 is TGTGCCAGCAGCTTGTTACAGGGGTCCCAAGAGACCCAGTACTTC.

V is TRBV15 and J is TRBJ1-4; D remains unclear. Trimming took off 0 bases at V and 7 bases at J, with 15 bases between the two ends. The CDR3 is 16 residues long. CDR1 and CDR2 (germline): LNHNV, YYDKDF (reference sequence). The CDR3 is CATSRDLLVLTEKLFF. The CDR3 coding sequence is TGTGCCACCAGCAGAGATCTTCTAGTTTTAACTGAAAAACTGTTTTTT. Full variable domain (missing parts from reference TRBV15 and TRBJ1-4): DAMVIQNPRYQVTQFGKPVTLSCSQTLNHNVMYWYQQKSSQAPKLLFHYYDKDFNNEADTPDNFQSRRPNTSFCFLDIRSPGLGDTAMYLCATSRDLLVLTEKLFFGSGTQLSVL.

This sequence joins TRBV6-6 and TRBJ1-4; TRBD1 might be the D (6 bases). The CDR3 covers 12 residues. Germline values: CDR1 MNHNY, CDR2 SVGAGI (reference sequence). Trimming shortened V by 6 bases and J by 8 bases, and 10 bases separated the two germline ends. The CDR3 coding sequence is TGTGCCAGCAGAGGGGGGGTGGAAAAACTGTTTTTT. Translated: CASRGGVEKLFF.

The chain combines TRBV7-9 with TRBJ2-5; D possibly corresponds to TRBD1 (6 bases). The J call may be mistaken, given a closer DNA end match to TRBJ2-7. CDR3 size: 14 residues. Germline assignment: CDR1 SEHNR and CDR2 FQNEAQ (reference sequence). The CDR3 coding sequence is TGTGCCAGCACTTCCCGGGACACCCAACACGAGCAGTACTTC. The encoded protein is CASTSRDTQHEQYF.

This chain uses TRBV19 with TRBJ2-4; D could derive from TRBD1 or TRBD2 (6 bases each). The V and J ends lost 0 bases and 7 bases respectively, with 22 bases between them. The CDR3 has 18 residues. The V gene's germline CDR1 is LNHDA and CDR2 SQIVND (reference sequence). The CDR3 DNA reads TGTGCCAGTAGTATAGACCACAACAAGCCCGGGGGCCGGAACATTCAGTACTTC. This gives the protein CASSIDHNKPGGRNIQYF. The variable domain in full, with the rest retrieved from reference TRBV19 and TRBJ2-4, is DGGITQSPKYLFRKEGQNVTLSCEQNLNHDAMYWYRQDPGQGLRLIYYSQIVNDFQKGDIAEGYSVSREKKESFPLTVTSAQKNPTAFYLCASSIDHNKPGGRNIQYFGAGTRLSVL.

J is TRBJ2-7 and V is TRBV19, with D tentatively TRBD1 or TRBD2 (5 bases each). V was cut by 3 bases and J by 6 bases, with 12 bases left in between. The CDR3 contains 13 residues. Germline loops: CDR1 LNHDA, CDR2 SQIVND (reference sequence). In DNA form, the CDR3 reads TGTGCCAGTAGTATCGCTGCAGGGAGCGAGCAGTACTTC. This codes for CASSIAAGSEQYF. Looking up the rest from reference TRBV19 and TRBJ2-7 gives the full variable domain: DGGITQSPKYLFRKEGQNVTLSCEQNLNHDAMYWYRQDPGQGLRLIYYSQIVNDFQKGDIAEGYSVSREKKESFPLTVTSAQKNPTAFYLCASSIAAGSEQYFGPGTRLTVT.

The chain joins TRBV7-2 to TRBJ2-1; no firm D call. Trimming took 2 bases from V and 4 from J, leaving 6 bases between them. This CDR3 region has 13 residues. Germline assignment: CDR1 SGHTA and CDR2 FQGNSA. The CDR3 loop is CASSLQRYNEQFF. CDR3 DNA: TGTGCCAGCAGCTTACAACGGTACAATGAGCAGTTCTTC.